The T cell receptor (beta chain) under discussion was sequenced for a study of blood T cells in healthy people across ages. This CDR3 contains 15 residues. Trimming shortened V by 5 bases and J by 1 base, and 11 bases separated the two germline ends. Together with a sample-barcoded 5' primer, a J-beta primer mix was included in a second PCR lasting about 7 to 11 cycles. TCRdb itself ran the 5' RACE reads through MiXCR, one entry per CDR3 protein. Of 980,000 or so distinct CDR3 sequences listed, around 49% are singletons. They isolated at least 7 million PBMCs from each sample. V gene TRBV12-3 or TRBV12-4 combines with J gene TRBJ2-2; D tentatively reads TRBD1 or TRBD2 (5 bases each). This sequence was found in a man aged 25-45 years in good health. Specimen: blood. CDR3 sequence reads: CASSIGTVNTGELFF. The DNA for the CDR3 is TGTGCCAGCAGTATAGGGACGGTGAACACCGGGGAGCTGTTTTTT.